Below, 32 T cell receptor beta chains from the same sample are listed, as sequenced in a study of T-cell memory formation after mild COVID-19. In TCRdb, the 5' RACE reads were re-called with MiXCR into one record per CDR3 protein. In the table there are some 330,000 distinct CDR3 sequences, approximately 21% of which are singletons. The specimen was PBMCs or a T cell subset sorted from them (not recorded which). The receptors stem from an adult woman who had mild COVID-19 (a few samples of this study predate the infection). Cell type and time point are not known.

This sequence joins TRBV20-1 and TRBJ2-5; 10 bases match TRBD2. CDR3 length: 14 amino acids. Losses at the gene ends were 2 bases for V and 5 bases for J; bases not matched to a gene: 5. Germline CDR1 DFQATT, CDR2 SNEGSKA (reference sequence). CDR3 sequence reads: CSARLAGVLETQYF. The DNA of the CDR3 is TGCAGTGCTAGACTAGCGGGGGTGTTGGAGACCCAGTACTTC.

In this sample, this clonotype turned up a few times. The chain couples TRBV7-3 to TRBJ2-1; 7 positions agree with TRBD2. V was pared by 0 bases and J by 0 bases, with 2 bases of the junction left unmatched. Germline V gene lookup returns CDR1 SGHTA and CDR2 FQGTGA. CDR3 size: 16 residues. This chain's CDR3 is CASSLTGGSSYNEQFF. The CDR3, as DNA: TGTGCCAGCAGCTTAACGGGCGGGAGCTCCTACAATGAGCAGTTCTTC.

This rearrangement joins TRBV6-6 to TRBJ2-3, with D possibly called TRBD1 or TRBD2 (6 bases each). Trimming took 4 bases from V and 7 from J, leaving 12 bases between them. The CDR3 sequence is 13 residues long. Germline CDR1 and CDR2: MNHNY and SVGAGI (reference sequence). For the CDR3, the DNA is TGTGCCAGCAGTTCCCCGGGGGCGTATACGCAGTATTTT. Translated: CASSSPGAYTQYF.

The chain couples TRBV3-1 to TRBJ1-1; D perhaps matches TRBD1 (5 bases). The CDR3 runs 15 residues. Trimming pared 2 bases from V and 1 base from J, leaving 11 bases between. Germline CDR1 is LGHDT and CDR2 is YNNKEL (reference sequence). The CDR3 DNA is TGTGCCAGCAGCCAAAATCCAGGGAGGAACACTGAAGCTTTCTTT. It specifies CASSQNPGRNTEAFF.

This clonotype occurred a few times. The rearrangement uses TRBV20-1 and TRBJ1-1; a weak D match, TRBD1 (6 bases). This CDR3 is 14 amino acids long. In germline, CDR1 is DFQATT, CDR2 SNEGSKA (reference sequence). Trimming took 3 bases from V and 1 from J, leaving 12 bases between them. In nucleotides, the CDR3 is TGCAGTGCTAGTCGAACAGGGACGAACACTGAAGCTTTCTTT. Translated, it gives CSASRTGTNTEAFF.

The chain uses TRBV6-6 and TRBJ2-7, with TRBD2 matching 7 bases. Germline trimming cut 7 bases from V and 3 bases from J; bases unmatched to any gene: 9. Per the germline V gene, CDR1 is MNHNY and CDR2 is SVGAGI (reference sequence). The CDR3 spans 14 residues. CDR3 bases: TGTGCCAGCACCTACCCCGGACTAGTCTACGAGCAGTACTTC. Amino acid sequence: CASTYPGLVYEQYF.

J is TRBJ2-3 and V is TRBV7-2, with D possibly being TRBD2 (6 bases). Germline V gene data show CDR1 as SGHTA and CDR2 as FQGNSA. The length of the CDR3 is 15 residues. V was cut by 7 bases and J by 3 bases, with 17 bases left in between. CDR3: CASTSSGLATDTQYF. The DNA for the CDR3 is TGTGCCAGCACCTCATCCGGTCTAGCGACAGATACGCAGTATTTT.

This clonotype was seen only once. V gene TRBV20-1 combines with J gene TRBJ1-2; possible D gene TRBD1, 5 bases. Per germline, CDR1 DFQATT and CDR2 SNEGSKA (reference sequence). This CDR3 comprises 14 residues. Trimming took off 1 base at V and 5 bases at J, with 14 bases between the two ends. The CDR3, as DNA: TGCAGTGCTAGAGGCCCAGGGAGAGGGTATGGCTACACCTTC. Its translation is CSARGPGRGYGYTF.

A few counts support this clonotype. V is TRBV10-3 and J is TRBJ1-3; tentative D call: TRBD1 (5 bases). This CDR3 is 15 amino acids long. Between the trimmed V and J ends, which lost 7 bases and 0 bases, there was a span of 13 bases. Germline lookup yields CDR1 ENHRY and CDR2 SYGVKD. This chain's CDR3 is CAITARDGSGNTIYF. DNA for the CDR3: TGTGCCATCACGGCCAGGGATGGCTCTGGAAACACCATATATTTT.

The chain recombines TRBV19 with TRBJ1-5; D gene uncertain. CDR1 is LNHDA, CDR2 SQIVND, per germline (reference sequence). The CDR3 runs to 15 residues. Deletions cut 7 bases from V and 2 bases from J, with 15 bases between. CDR3: CASKLDLLGNQPQHF. In DNA form, the CDR3 reads TGTGCCAGTAAACTGGACCTTTTGGGCAATCAGCCCCAGCATTTT.

The CDR3 here is CASRVAANTGELFF. CDR3 in DNA: TGTGCCAGCAGGGTAGCGGCGAACACCGGGGAGCTGTTTTTT. The rearrangement uses TRBV7-9 and TRBJ2-2, with D perhaps TRBD2 (6 bases). The CDR3 is made up of 14 amino acids. Trimming removed 6 bases at V and 0 bases at J, with 8 bases between. Germline CDR1 SEHNR, CDR2 FQNEAQ (reference sequence).

This clonotype was found many times. The V gene is TRBV5-1, the J gene TRBJ2-3; no definite D call. The ends were cut back, 0 bases at V and 4 bases at J, with 6 bases in the middle. CDR3 size: 13 residues. Per the germline V gene, CDR1 is SGHRS and CDR2 is YFSETQ. The CDR3 loop reads CASSLVAADTQYF. CDR3 sequence (DNA): TGCGCCAGCAGCTTGGTGGCGGCAGATACGCAGTATTTT.

The rearrangement joins TRBV12-3 or TRBV12-4 to TRBJ2-2; 7 nucleotides align to TRBD2. Germline trimming cut 8 bases from V and 2 bases from J; bases unmatched to any gene: 8. The CDR3 is 15 residues long. The CDR3 loop is CASGVLADNTGELFF. For the CDR3, the DNA is TGTGCCAGCGGCGTGCTAGCGGATAACACCGGGGAGCTGTTTTTT.

This clonotype was seen ten or more times. This sequence joins TRBV20-1 and TRBJ2-7, with D uncertain. Germline CDR1 and CDR2: DFQATT and SNEGSKA (reference sequence). This CDR3 is 15 amino acids long. Between the trimmed V and J ends, which lost 3 bases and 0 bases, there was a span of 15 bases. For the CDR3, the DNA is TGCAGTGCTAGTATTCGGGCGGACGGCTCCTACGAGCAGTACTTC. This gives the protein CSASIRADGSYEQYF.

The CDR3 nucleotides are TGTGCCAGCAGCTTCAGGCCTGGGAACACTGAAGCTTTCTTT. Amino acids: CASSFRPGNTEAFF. This chain joins TRBV5-5 and TRBJ1-1; D is unresolved. V gave up 2 bases and J gave up 1 base, with 9 bases separating them. CDR3 length equals 14 residues. Germline CDR1 is SGHKS and CDR2 is YYEKEE (reference sequence).

This clonotype was picked up many times. The CDR3 here is CASTLAGGPEDTQYF. The CDR3 DNA sequence: TGTGCCAGCACCCTAGCGGGGGGGCCAGAAGATACGCAGTATTTT. The chain employs TRBV7-3 and TRBJ2-3; 12 bases map to TRBD2. The CDR3 totals 15 residues. Germline V gene data show CDR1 as SGHTA and CDR2 as FQGTGA. V trimming: 7 bases; J trimming: 5 bases; junction bases outside the gene matches: 7.

The V call is TRBV6-2 or TRBV6-3, the J call TRBJ1-5, with 8 nucleotides matching TRBD1. With 6 bases clipped from V and 3 bases from J, the junction kept 4 bases outside the gene matches. The CDR3 contains 14 residues. CDR1 and CDR2 from the germline V gene are MNHEY and SVGEGT. The CDR3 DNA is TGTGCCAGCAGGGTGGGACAGGTCAATCAGCCCCAGCATTTT. It encodes CASRVGQVNQPQHF.

Only a few counts were recorded for this clonotype. This rearrangement joins TRBV29-1 to TRBJ2-1; TRBD1 matches at 9 bases. Unmatched junction bases numbered 8, after V lost 7 bases and J lost 10 bases. CDR1 is SQVTM and CDR2 is ANQGSEA in the germline V gene. This CDR3 comprises 12 residues. Here the CDR3 reads CSADRGVGEQFF. CDR3 DNA sequence: TGCAGCGCCGACAGGGGGGTGGGGGAGCAGTTCTTC.

This clonotype turned up a few times. This chain's CDR3 is CASSLAGQSSGYTF. The CDR3 coding sequence is TGCGCCAGCAGCTTGGCGGGACAGAGCTCCGGCTACACCTTC. This chain joins TRBV5-1 and TRBJ1-2; 7 bases line up with TRBD1. The length of the CDR3 is 14 residues. V lost 0 bases and J lost 8; bases outside the gene matches: 7. Germline V gene lookup returns CDR1 SGHRS and CDR2 YFSETQ.

This chain joins TRBV2 and TRBJ2-2; TRBD1 is a possible D gene (5 bases). V was pared by 3 bases and J by 7 bases, with 9 bases between. Germline-derived CDR1 and CDR2 are SNHLY and FYNNEI. This CDR3 has 13 amino acids. CDR3 amino acids: CASSETASGELFF. CDR3 in DNA: TGTGCCAGCAGTGAGACAGCCAGCGGGGAGCTGTTTTTT.

The rearrangement uses TRBV12-3 or TRBV12-4 and TRBJ2-7; 9 bases are shared with TRBD1. The CDR3 is 16 residues long. Unmatched junction bases numbered 10, after V lost 5 bases and J lost 2 bases. The CDR3 DNA reads TGTGCCAGCAGTCCTCCCACAGGGGGCCCTACCTACGAGCAGTACTTC. Residues: CASSPPTGGPTYEQYF.

This clonotype occurred a few times. The CDR3, as DNA: TGTGCCAGCAGCGCCGGACTGAAAAACTATGGCTACACCTTC. It specifies CASSAGLKNYGYTF. V and J are TRBV7-6 and TRBJ1-2, with D unresolved. CDR1 and CDR2 (germline): SGHVS, FNYEAQ. V lost 5 bases to trimming and J lost 2 bases, with 12 bases between them. The CDR3 sequence is 14 residues long.

This chain connects TRBV4-1 to TRBJ1-2; tentatively, D is TRBD1 (5 bases). Between the trimmed V and J ends, which lost 0 bases and 4 bases, there was a span of 12 bases. Germline lookup yields CDR1 MGHRA and CDR2 YSYEKL. CDR3 length: 15 amino acids. The CDR3 region is CASSQDRTLSYGYTF. The CDR3 nucleotides read TGCGCCAGCAGCCAAGATCGGACACTGAGCTATGGCTACACCTTC.

J is TRBJ1-2 and V is TRBV12-3 or TRBV12-4; no definite D call. This CDR3 contains 13 residues. V gave up 3 bases and J gave up 8 bases, with 13 bases separating them. Here the CDR3 reads CASSFSSGEGYTF. Here the CDR3 DNA reads TGTGCCAGCAGTTTCTCTTCAGGAGAAGGCTACACCTTC.

There are a few counts of this clonotype. The chain is built from TRBV5-6 and TRBJ2-5; 7 bases match TRBD2. The J segment lost 2 bases and the V segment lost 3 bases, leaving 7 bases of the junction unmatched. CDR3 length: 15 amino acids. Germline CDR1 and CDR2: SGHDT and YYEEEE. The CDR3 sequence is CASSWAGAPQETQYF. CDR3 bases: TGTGCCAGCAGCTGGGCGGGAGCCCCGCAAGAGACCCAGTACTTC.

This clonotype was found many times. The chain links TRBV20-1 to TRBJ1-1; D remains ambiguous. V was pared by 5 bases and J by 1 base, with 11 bases between. The CDR3 consists of 13 residues. CDR1 and CDR2 (germline): DFQATT, SNEGSKA (reference sequence). CDR3 bases: TGCAGTGCTCGACACCAGCCGAACACTGAAGCTTTCTTT. This encodes CSARHQPNTEAFF.

This chain connects TRBV5-1 to TRBJ2-2; 9 bases line up with TRBD2. The CDR3 has 16 residues. CDR1 and CDR2 (germline): SGHRS, YFSETQ. Germline trimming cut 4 bases from V and 4 bases from J; bases unmatched to any gene: 8. CDR3 bases: TGCGCCAGCAGCCCTATAGCGGGAGTGACCACCGGGGAGCTGTTTTTT. Translating gives CASSPIAGVTTGELFF.

This sequence joins TRBV19 and TRBJ1-2; maybe TRBD1 (5 bases). This CDR3 has 13 amino acids. The germline V gene encodes CDR1 LNHDA and CDR2 SQIVND (reference sequence). With 7 bases removed from V and 6 bases from J, the gap between germline ends came to 15 bases. This chain's CDR3 is CASTQGRVDGYTF. CDR3 nucleotide sequence: TGTGCCAGTACCCAGGGCAGGGTCGATGGCTACACCTTC. The full variable domain, with the rest looked up from reference TRBV19 and TRBJ1-2, is DGGITQSPKYLFRKEGQNVTLSCEQNLNHDAMYWYRQDPGQGLRLIYYSQIVNDFQKGDIAEGYSVSREKKESFPLTVTSAQKNPTAFYLCASTQGRVDGYTFGSGTRLTVV.

This clonotype was seen only a few times. This chain connects TRBV7-2 to TRBJ1-2; perhaps TRBD1 as D (6 bases). With 3 bases removed from V and 2 bases from J, the gap between germline ends came to 16 bases. The CDR3 is 16 residues long. Germline V lookup: CDR1 SGHTA, CDR2 FQGNSA. CDR3 in DNA: TGTGCCAGCAGCTTGGAGAGGGCTACAGGGAACTATGGCTACACCTTC. Translation gives CASSLERATGNYGYTF.

Only a few counts were recorded for this clonotype. V and J are TRBV7-6 and TRBJ1-5; 8 bases fit TRBD1. Germline lookup yields CDR1 SGHVS and CDR2 FNYEAQ. The junction had 4 bases not matched to a gene; V was cut back by 2 bases and J by 7 bases. This CDR3 comprises 14 residues. CDR3 residues: CASSLLDRAQPQHF. The CDR3 DNA is TGTGCCAGCAGCTTATTGGACAGGGCCCAGCCCCAGCATTTT. The full variable domain, in which reference TRBV7-6 and TRBJ1-5 provide the parts outside the CDR3, is GAGVSQSPRYKVTKRGQDVALRCDPISGHVSLYWYRQALGQGPEFLTYFNYEAQQDKSGLPNDRFSAERPEGSISTLTIQRTEQRDSAMYRCASSLLDRAQPQHFGDGTRLSIL.

This clonotype was observed a few times. The junction differs from germline at one of its ends, possibly a read error. The chain carries TRBV7-7 and TRBJ2-7; unclear D gene. Germline V gene data show CDR1 as SSHAT and CDR2 as FNYEAQ (reference sequence). CDR3 size: 15 residues. The CDR3 nucleotides read TGTGCTAGCAGCGACCCCCAGGTACCTACCTACGAGCAGTACTTC. Translating gives CASSDPQVPTYEQYF. Complete variable domain (other parts from reference TRBV7-7 and TRBJ2-7): GAGVSQSPRYKVTKRGQDVTLRCDPISSHATLYWYQQALGQGPEFLTYFNYEAQPDKSGLPSDRFSAERPEGSISTLTIQRTEQRDSAMYRCASSDPQVPTYEQYFGPGTRLTVT.

The rearrangement links TRBV6-2 or TRBV6-3 to TRBJ2-7; D is ambiguous. The CDR3 totals 10 residues. Germline V gives CDR1 MNHEY, CDR2 SVGEGT. The ends were cut back, 8 bases at V and 6 bases at J, with 8 bases in the middle. In DNA form, the CDR3 reads TGTGCCAGCGGCCCTGGCGAGCAGTACTTC. Protein: CASGPGEQYF.